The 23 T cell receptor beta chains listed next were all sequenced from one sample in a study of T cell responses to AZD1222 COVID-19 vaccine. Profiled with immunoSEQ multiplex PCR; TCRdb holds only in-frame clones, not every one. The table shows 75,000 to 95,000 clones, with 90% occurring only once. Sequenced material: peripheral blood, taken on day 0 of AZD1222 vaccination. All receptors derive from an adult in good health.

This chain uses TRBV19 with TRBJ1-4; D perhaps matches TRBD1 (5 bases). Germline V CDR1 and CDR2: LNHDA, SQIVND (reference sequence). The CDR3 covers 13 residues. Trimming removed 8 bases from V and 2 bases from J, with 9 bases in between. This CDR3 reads CASSRQTNEKLFF. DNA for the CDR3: TGTGCCAGTTCTAGACAGACTAATGAAAAACTGTTTTTT.

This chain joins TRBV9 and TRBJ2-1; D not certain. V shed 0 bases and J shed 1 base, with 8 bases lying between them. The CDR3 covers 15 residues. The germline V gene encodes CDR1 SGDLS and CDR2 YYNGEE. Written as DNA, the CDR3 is TGTGCCAGCAGCGTAGAGTGGGGTTCCTACAATGAGCAGTTCTTC. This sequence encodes CASSVEWGSYNEQFF.

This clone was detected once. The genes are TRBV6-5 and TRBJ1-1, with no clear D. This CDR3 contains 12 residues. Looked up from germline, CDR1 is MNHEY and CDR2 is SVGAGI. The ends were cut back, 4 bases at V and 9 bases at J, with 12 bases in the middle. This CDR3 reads CASSSPPGKAFF. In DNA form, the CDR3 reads TGTGCCAGCAGTTCCCCACCCGGGAAAGCTTTCTTT.

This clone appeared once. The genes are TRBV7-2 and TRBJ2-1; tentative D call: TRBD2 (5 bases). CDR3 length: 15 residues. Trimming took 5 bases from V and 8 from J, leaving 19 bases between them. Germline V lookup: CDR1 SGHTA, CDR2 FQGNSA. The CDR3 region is CASSLSDTGIDEQFF. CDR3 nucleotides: TGTGCCAGCAGCCTTAGCGATACGGGGATCGATGAGCAGTTCTTC.

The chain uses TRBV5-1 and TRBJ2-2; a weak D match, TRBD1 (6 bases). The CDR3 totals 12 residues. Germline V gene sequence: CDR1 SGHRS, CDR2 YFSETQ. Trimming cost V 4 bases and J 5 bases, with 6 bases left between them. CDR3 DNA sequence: TGCGCCAGCAGCCAGGGGACCGGGGAGCTGTTTTTT. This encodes CASSQGTGELFF.

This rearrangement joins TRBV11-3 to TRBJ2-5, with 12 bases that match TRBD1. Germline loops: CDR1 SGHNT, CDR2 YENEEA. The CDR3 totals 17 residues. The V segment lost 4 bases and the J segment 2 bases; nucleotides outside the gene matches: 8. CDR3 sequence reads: CASSSGTGGGRQETQYF. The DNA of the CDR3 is TGTGCCAGCAGCTCCGGGACAGGGGGCGGTCGACAAGAGACCCAGTACTTC.

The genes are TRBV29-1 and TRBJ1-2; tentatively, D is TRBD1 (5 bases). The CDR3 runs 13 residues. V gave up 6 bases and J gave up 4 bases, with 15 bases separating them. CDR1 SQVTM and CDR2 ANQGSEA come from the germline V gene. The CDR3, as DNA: TGCAGCGTCCGACCGGGGGGTAGCTATGGCTACACCTTC. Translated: CSVRPGGSYGYTF. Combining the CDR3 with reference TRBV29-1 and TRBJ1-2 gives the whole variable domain SAVISQKPSRDICQRGTSLTIQCQVDSQVTMMFWYRQQPGQSLTLIATANQGSEATYESGFVIDKFPISRPNLTFSTLTVSNMSPEDSSIYLCSVRPGGSYGYTFGSGTRLTVV.

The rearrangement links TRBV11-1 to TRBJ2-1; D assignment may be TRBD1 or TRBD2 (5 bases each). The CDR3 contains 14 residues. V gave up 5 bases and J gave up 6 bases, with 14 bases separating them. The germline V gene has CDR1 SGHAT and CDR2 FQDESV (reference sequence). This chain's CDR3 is CASSLEGMGNEQFF. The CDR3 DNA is TGTGCCAGCAGCCTAGAGGGGATGGGCAATGAGCAGTTCTTC.

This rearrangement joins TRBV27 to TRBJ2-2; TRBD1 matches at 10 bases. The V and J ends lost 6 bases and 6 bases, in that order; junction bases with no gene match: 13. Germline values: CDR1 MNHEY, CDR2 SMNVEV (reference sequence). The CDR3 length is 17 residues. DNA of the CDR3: TGTGCCAGCAGACGGACAGGGGGACTTGTGGCGGCCGGGGAGCTGTTTTTT. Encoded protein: CASRRTGGLVAAGELFF.

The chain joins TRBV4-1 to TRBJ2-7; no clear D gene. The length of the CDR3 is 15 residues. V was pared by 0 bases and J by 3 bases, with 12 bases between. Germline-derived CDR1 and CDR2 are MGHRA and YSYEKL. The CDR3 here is CASSQDRVANYEQYF. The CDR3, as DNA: TGCGCCAGCAGCCAAGATAGGGTCGCCAACTACGAGCAGTACTTC.

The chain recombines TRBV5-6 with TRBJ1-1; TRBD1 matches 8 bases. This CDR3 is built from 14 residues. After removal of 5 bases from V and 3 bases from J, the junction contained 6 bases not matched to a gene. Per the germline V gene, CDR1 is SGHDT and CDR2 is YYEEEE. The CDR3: CASRDRAGDTEAFF. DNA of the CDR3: TGTGCCAGCAGGGACAGGGCGGGGGACACTGAAGCTTTCTTT.

In DNA, the CDR3 is TGTGCCAGCAGCTCCACAGGGAGAGGGTTGAACACTGAAGCTTTCTTT. Amino acid sequence: CASSSTGRGLNTEAFF. The chain employs TRBV5-4 and TRBJ1-1, with D possibly being TRBD1 (6 bases). CDR3 length: 16 amino acids. V gave up 3 bases and J gave up 0 bases, with 15 bases separating them. Germline CDR1 reads SGHNT; CDR2 reads YYREEE (reference sequence).

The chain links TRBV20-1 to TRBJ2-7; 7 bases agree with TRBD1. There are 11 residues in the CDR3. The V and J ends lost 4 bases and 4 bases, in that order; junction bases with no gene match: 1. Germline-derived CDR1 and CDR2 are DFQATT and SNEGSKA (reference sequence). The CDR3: CSATQGYEQYF. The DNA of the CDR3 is TGCAGTGCTACACAGGGGTACGAGCAGTACTTC.

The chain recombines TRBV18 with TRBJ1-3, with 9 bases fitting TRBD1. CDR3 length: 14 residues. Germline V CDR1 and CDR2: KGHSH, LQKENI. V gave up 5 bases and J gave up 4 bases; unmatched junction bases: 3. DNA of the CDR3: TGTGCCAGCTCAACGACAGGGGGAGGAAACACCATATATTTT. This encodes CASSTTGGGNTIYF.

CDR3 amino acids: CASSPTPDRVGNTIYF. In DNA, the CDR3 is TGTGCCAGCTCACCTACACCAGACAGGGTTGGAAACACCATATATTTT. J is TRBJ1-3 and V is TRBV18; TRBD1 agrees at 7 bases. The CDR3 loop spans 16 amino acids. J gave up 3 bases and V 3 bases, and 8 bases lay outside the gene matches. CDR1 is KGHSH and CDR2 is LQKENI in the germline V gene.

CDR3 nucleotides: TGTGCCATCAGTGGGGGCTTAAGCAATCAGCCCCAGCATTTT. Its protein is CAISGGLSNQPQHF. The chain links TRBV10-3 to TRBJ1-5, with a possible D match to TRBD1 (5 bases). Germline loops: CDR1 ENHRY, CDR2 SYGVKD. The V end was cut by 4 bases, the J end by 1 base, with 8 bases between. This CDR3 has 14 amino acids.

CDR3 in DNA: TGTGCCAGCAGCTTAAAACCGCCCAAGGAGCAGTACTTC. It codes for CASSLKPPKEQYF. The chain employs TRBV7-2 and TRBJ2-7; D gene unclear. The CDR3 totals 13 residues. V shed 2 bases and J shed 7 bases, with 12 bases lying between them. Germline V gene lookup returns CDR1 SGHTA and CDR2 FQGNSA.

Here the CDR3 DNA reads TGTGCCAGCAGTGATCGGACAGGGTATGAAAAACTGTTTTTT. Amino acid sequence: CASSDRTGYEKLFF. This chain uses TRBV6-1 with TRBJ1-4; 8 nucleotides agree with TRBD1. This CDR3 comprises 14 residues. With V trimmed by 3 bases and J by 6 bases, 3 bases remained unmatched. Germline V CDR1 and CDR2: MNHNS, SASEGT.

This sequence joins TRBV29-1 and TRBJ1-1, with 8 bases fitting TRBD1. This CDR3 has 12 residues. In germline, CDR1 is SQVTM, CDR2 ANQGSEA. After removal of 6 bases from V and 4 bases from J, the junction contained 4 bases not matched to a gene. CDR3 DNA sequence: TGCAGCGTCCCAACAGGGGGCACTGAAGCTTTCTTT. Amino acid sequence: CSVPTGGTEAFF. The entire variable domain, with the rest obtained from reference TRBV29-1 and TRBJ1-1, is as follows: SAVISQKPSRDICQRGTSLTIQCQVDSQVTMMFWYRQQPGQSLTLIATANQGSEATYESGFVIDKFPISRPNLTFSTLTVSNMSPEDSSIYLCSVPTGGTEAFFGQGTRLTVV.

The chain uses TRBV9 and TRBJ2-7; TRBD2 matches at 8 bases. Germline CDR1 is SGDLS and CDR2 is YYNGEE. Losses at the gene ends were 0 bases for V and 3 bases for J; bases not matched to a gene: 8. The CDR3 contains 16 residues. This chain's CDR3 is CASSVGAGGLDYEQYF. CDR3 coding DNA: TGTGCCAGCAGCGTAGGGGCGGGGGGACTTGACTACGAGCAGTACTTC.

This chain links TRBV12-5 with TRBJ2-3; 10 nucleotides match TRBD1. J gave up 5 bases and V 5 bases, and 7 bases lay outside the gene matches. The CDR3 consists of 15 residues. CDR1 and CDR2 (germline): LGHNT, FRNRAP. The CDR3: CASGTTGGLGDTQYF. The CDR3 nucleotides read TGTGCTAGTGGTACGACAGGGGGCTTGGGAGATACGCAGTATTTT.

The CDR3 sequence is CAGRQGVDNEQFF. In DNA, the CDR3 is TGCGCCGGACGACAGGGCGTCGACAATGAGCAGTTCTTC. V gene TRBV5-1 combines with J gene TRBJ2-1, with 7 bases matching TRBD1. Per germline, CDR1 SGHRS and CDR2 YFSETQ. The CDR3 runs to 13 residues. V lost 10 bases to trimming and J lost 5 bases; unmatched junction nucleotides: 9.

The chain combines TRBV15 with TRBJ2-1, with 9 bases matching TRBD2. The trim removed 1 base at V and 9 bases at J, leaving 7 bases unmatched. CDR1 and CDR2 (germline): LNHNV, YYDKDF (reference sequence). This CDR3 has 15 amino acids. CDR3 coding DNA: TGTGCCACCAGCAGAGTAGGCGGGGGGGCCGCTGAGCAGTTCTTC. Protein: CATSRVGGGAAEQFF.